This TCR beta chain emerged from a study of cytotoxic CD8 clonotypes in ibrutinib-treated CLL (dated by TCRdb to 2020 to 2023). Looking at the study overall: The cohort included some 14 treatment-naive and 11 to 12 relapsed/refractory patients; about 18 were IGHV unmutated. Responses were partial in roughly 24 patients and complete in 2; after median approximately 66 months follow-up, approximately 15 stayed in remission and about 12 progressed. On average, each sample had hundreds of thousands of productive templates and approximately 85,000 productive rearrangements. Cryopreserved peripheral blood mononuclear cells were collected at three points: before therapy, at response, and at either sustained remission or disease progression. Longitudinal samples were available for about 30% of the 86 trial participants. The response samples were drawn at a median of 12 months into treatment, with a range of roughly 6 to 40 months. All remission and progressive disease samples were collected while patients were still receiving ibrutinib.

The goal of deep resolution MiSeq sequencing was a depth between 1 in 1 million and 1 in 200,000 T cells, and coverage averaged 10x per clonotype. The immunoSEQ hsTCRB Kit was used to generate TCR beta libraries. The published analysis was carried out like this. The data were analyzed with ImmunoSEQ Analyzer and ImmunoSEQ Data Assistant, and V, D and J gene assignments followed IMGT definitions. Clonality, which ranges from 0 to 1, was calculated by subtracting the normalized Shannon entropy of productive rearrangement frequencies from one. Only overrepresented clonotypes making up at least 0.05% of the repertoire of each patient were included in the public clonotype analysis. Repertoires from about a dozen age-matched healthy donors in immuneACCESS were used as clonality controls. Held by TCRdb, this immuneACCESS table contains in-frame sequences only and omits some clones. Under half of the omission traces to an unresolved V gene where checked; the cause of the rest is unknown. From that table come the V and J calls and clone size; the DNA was used to work out D and trimming. Across this sample there are about 97,000 clones, with 77% seen only once. In total, the top ten clones hold around 23% of the sample.

What the study reported, not specific to this receptor: Sampling times were not matched between sustained-remission and progressing patients, and lymph node repertoires were not studied. At ibrutinib response clonality went up, during sustained remission it held steady, and at progression it dropped back toward baseline. Public clonotypes were rare and either shrank or stayed stable during treatment, and the rise in clonality at ibrutinib response reflected expansion of private clonotypes. At baseline, clonality was higher than in age-matched healthy donors and showed a strong correlation with circulating CD8+ T-cell counts.

In the case of this clone: The specificity of this receptor is unknown. Per-base quality was not reported, and no clone a single base away is much larger than it.

The time point label, read with the paper, signifies: roughly 2 years on ibrutinib. For TCR beta library preparation, approximately 2 micrograms of genomic DNA were isolated from cryopreserved PBMCs. Longitudinal blood samples from CLL patients on ibrutinib monotherapy underwent high-throughput TCR beta sequencing. Patients were enrolled in a phase 2 open-label single-center ibrutinib monotherapy trial. From a lookup of the germline V gene, CDR1 and CDR2 are MNHNS and SASEGT. Reading from cysteine to phenylalanine, the CDR3 counts 13 amino acids. Only the CDR3 part of the read is kept: 39 bases, read in frame from the first base. Cut back by 2 bases and 3 bases, the V and J ends lie 5 bases apart.

The sequence was obtained from a human donor with chronic lymphocytic leukemia. The sample was PBMCs, taken after 24 months of ibrutinib treatment. Recombination joined TRBV6-1 with TRBJ2-1; the D gene identity is not certain. In nucleotide form, the sequence is TGTGCCAGCAGTGAACGAGACTACAATGAGCAGTTCTTC. Its translation is CASSERDYNEQFF.